The entry below describes one T cell receptor beta chain. CDR1 is KGHSH and CDR2 is LQKENI in the germline V gene. With 4 bases clipped from V and 6 bases from J, the junction kept 6 bases outside the gene matches. The CDR3 contains 13 residues. This entry belongs to a study of blood T cell repertoires in COVID-19. Original handling: Nucleated cell counts were estimated from reference gene primer amplification. Sequenced by immunoSEQ multiplex PCR; TCRdb stores in-frame clones only, minus some. V, J and clone size are those of that table, while D and trimming were read from the DNA. The sample yields about 170,000 clones, approximately 84% seen once.

This chain joins TRBV18 and TRBJ2-7, with 7 bases fitting TRBD1. The sample consisted of peripheral blood. The sequence came from a woman over 75 with acute or convalescent COVID-19. CDR3 in DNA: TGTGCCAGCTCACTGTGGACAGGACGCGAGCAGTACTTC. Residues: CASSLWTGREQYF.